Presented here are 22 T cell receptor beta chains from one specimen sequenced in a study of preoperative IRX-2 immunotherapy in early breast cancer. As to treatment: preoperative locoregional IRX-2 cytokine immunotherapy. Generated by immunoSEQ multiplex PCR, the TCRdb table keeps only in-frame clones and is missing some. Found here are about 43,000 clones, around 96% of them singletons; the top ten hold 1.6%. Sequenced material: tumor tissue, taken after IRX-2 immunotherapy. All receptors come from a human donor with breast cancer.

Concerning this clone itself: The limits of the CDR3 on the DNA are not certain, so only TCRdb's listed CDR3 is given. The chain employs TRBV7-6 and TRBJ2-2; TRBD1 is the table's D call, not checked against the DNA. The CDR3 has 18 amino acids, counting both end residues. Germline V gene data show CDR1 as SGHVS and CDR2 as FNYEAQ. The CDR3 sequence: CASSFLWAGGKNTGELFF.

The V gene is TRBV6-5, the J gene TRBJ2-5; possibly TRBD1 for D (6 bases). The length of the CDR3 is 15 residues. Germline CDR1 MNHEY, CDR2 SVGAGI. The V end lost 2 bases, the J end lost 1 base, and 11 bases lay between the germline ends. In DNA form, the CDR3 reads TGTGCCAGCAGTTACATAACAGGGAGCCAAGAGACCCAGTACTTC. Its protein product is CASSYITGSQETQYF.

The chain uses TRBV6-5 and TRBJ1-2; TRBD1 aligns across 8 bases. The germline V gene has CDR1 MNHEY and CDR2 SVGAGI. The trim removed 6 bases at V and 9 bases at J, leaving 12 bases unmatched. The CDR3 is 14 residues long. The CDR3 bases are TGTGCCAGCAGCCCCGGGCACAGGGGGGGCCGCTACACCTTC. This encodes CASSPGHRGGRYTF.

The chain is built from TRBV6-5 and TRBJ1-1; D not certain. Per the germline V gene, CDR1 is MNHEY and CDR2 is SVGAGI. CDR3 length: 14 amino acids. The germline V and J ends were trimmed by 0 bases and 0 bases, with 5 bases remaining between them. CDR3 sequence: CASSYSSLNTEAFF. The CDR3 DNA is TGTGCCAGCAGTTACTCTTCCCTGAACACTGAAGCTTTCTTT.

The CDR3: CASSPKSYRGTGEKLFF. CDR3 coding DNA: TGTGCCAGCAGCCCGAAGAGCTACAGGGGCACGGGTGAAAAACTGTTTTTT. This rearrangement joins TRBV13 to TRBJ1-4; 7 bases fit TRBD1. Germline assignment: CDR1 PRHDT and CDR2 FYEKMQ (reference sequence). This CDR3 has 17 residues. V was pared by 5 bases and J by 7 bases, with 16 bases of the junction left unmatched.

The V call is TRBV7-9, the J call TRBJ2-3; 7 bases fit TRBD1. Trimming cost V 10 bases and J 5 bases; bases outside gene matches: 15. Germline CDR1 SEHNR, CDR2 FQNEAQ (reference sequence). The CDR3 covers 15 residues. CDR3 residues: CATTLTGIEVDTQYF. In DNA form, the CDR3 reads TGTGCCACCACCCTGACAGGGATTGAGGTAGATACGCAGTATTTT.

The gene calls are TRBV28 and TRBJ2-5; D not resolved. V was shortened by 6 bases and J by 5 bases, with 7 bases between the two germline ends. Germline lookup yields CDR1 MDHEN and CDR2 SYDVKM. The CDR3 spans 11 residues. The chain's CDR3 is CASSKRETQYF. The CDR3 nucleotides are TGTGCCAGCAGCAAACGGGAGACCCAGTACTTC. The entire variable domain, with the rest obtained from reference TRBV28 and TRBJ2-5, is as follows: DVKVTQSSRYLVKRTGEKVFLECVQDMDHENMFWYRQDPGLGLRLIYFSYDVKMKEKGDIPEGYSVSREKKERFSLILESASTNQTSMYLCASSKRETQYFGPGTRLLVL.

The chain couples TRBV9 to TRBJ2-7, with 7 positions matching TRBD1. The CDR3 loop spans 15 amino acids. The J segment lost 6 bases and the V segment lost 2 bases, leaving 11 bases of the junction unmatched. Germline loops: CDR1 SGDLS, CDR2 YYNGEE. DNA for the CDR3: TGTGCCAGCAGCGTCGGGACAGCCCTTGCCGGCGAGCAGTACTTC. Translating it yields CASSVGTALAGEQYF.

This chain links TRBV30 with TRBJ2-1; D perhaps matches TRBD2 (5 bases). Trimming took off 4 bases at V and 5 bases at J, with 12 bases between the two ends. The CDR3 length is 13 residues. The germline V gene encodes CDR1 GTSNPN and CDR2 SVGIG (reference sequence). The CDR3 is CAWTADFNNEQFF. DNA for the CDR3: TGTGCCTGGACCGCGGACTTTAACAATGAGCAGTTCTTC. Full variable domain (rest looked up from reference TRBV30 and TRBJ2-1): SQTIHQWPATLVQPVGSPLSLECTVEGTSNPNLYWYRQAAGRGLQLLFYSVGIGQISSEVPQNLSASRPQDRQFILSSKKLLLSDSGFYLCAWTADFNNEQFFGPGTRLTVL.

The CDR3 reads CSVQRDRGTGELFF. In nucleotides, the CDR3 is TGCAGCGTTCAGAGGGACAGGGGTACCGGGGAGCTGTTTTTT. The rearrangement links TRBV29-1 to TRBJ2-2; TRBD1 matches 10 bases. Germline loops: CDR1 SQVTM, CDR2 ANQGSEA. Trimming removed 5 bases from V and 5 bases from J; junction bases left unmatched: 5. The CDR3 has 14 residues.

V gene TRBV5-1 combines with J gene TRBJ2-3; 8 nucleotides align to TRBD2. CDR1 is SGHRS and CDR2 is YFSETQ in the germline V gene. The CDR3 extends over 14 amino acids. Unmatched junction bases numbered 4, after V lost 5 bases and J lost 2 bases. Here the CDR3 reads CASRPGGATDTQYF. The CDR3 bases are TGCGCCAGCAGGCCGGGGGGGGCCACAGATACGCAGTATTTT.

This chain links TRBV19 with TRBJ1-2, with D possibly TRBD1 on 6 matching bases. The length of the CDR3 is 15 residues. Between the trimmed V and J ends, which lost 1 base and 8 bases, there was a span of 17 bases. Germline lookup yields CDR1 LNHDA and CDR2 SQIVND (reference sequence). The CDR3 reads CASSIGPVGRGGYTF. CDR3 nucleotides: TGTGCCAGTAGTATAGGTCCCGTTGGCAGGGGAGGCTACACCTTC.

This chain joins TRBV7-9 and TRBJ1-1; D perhaps matches TRBD1 (5 bases). V dropped 8 bases and J dropped 4 bases, with 23 bases sitting between them. Germline V lookup: CDR1 SEHNR, CDR2 FQNEAQ (reference sequence). The CDR3 is 16 amino acids. Written as DNA, the CDR3 is TGTGCCAGCCGAAGCCGAGGGACGGTTACGGGCACTGAAGCTTTCTTT. Translated: CASRSRGTVTGTEAFF.

The chain combines TRBV5-1 with TRBJ2-3; 7 nucleotides align to TRBD2. In germline, CDR1 is SGHRS, CDR2 YFSETQ. After removal of 4 bases from V and 2 bases from J, the junction contained 7 bases not matched to a gene. The CDR3 is 15 amino acids. The CDR3 is CASSTLGGNTDTQYF. Here the CDR3 DNA reads TGCGCCAGCAGCACCTTGGGGGGGAACACAGATACGCAGTATTTT.

This sequence joins TRBV4-3 and TRBJ1-4, with TRBD1 matching over 9 bases. There are 16 residues in the CDR3. The germline gives CDR1 LGHNA, CDR2 YSLEER. With 1 base clipped from V and 8 bases from J, the junction kept 8 bases outside the gene matches. CDR3 region: CASSQGPDRGGEKLFF. CDR3 in DNA: TGCGCCAGCAGCCAAGGCCCGGACAGGGGTGGGGAAAAACTGTTTTTT.

The chain employs TRBV11-3 and TRBJ2-5, with TRBD2 identical over 11 bases. This CDR3 has 18 residues. V shed 1 base, J shed 3 bases, and the junction held 10 bases outside the gene matches. Germline CDR1 SGHNT, CDR2 YENEEA. CDR3 in DNA: TGTGCCAGCAGCTTAGGGTATTTAGGGACTAGCGGAGAAGAGACCCAGTACTTC. Translating gives CASSLGYLGTSGEETQYF.

The genes are TRBV7-7 and TRBJ2-5; TRBD1 or TRBD2 may be the D gene (5 bases each). The V gene lost 3 bases and the J gene lost 1 base, with 12 bases spanning the gap. CDR1 is SSHAT and CDR2 is FNYEAQ in the germline V gene (reference sequence). The CDR3 loop spans 15 amino acids. CDR3 sequence reads: CASSLGVGGQETQYF. The CDR3 DNA follows: TGTGCCAGCAGCTTGGGGGTTGGCGGCCAAGAGACCCAGTACTTC.

The chain combines TRBV11-2 with TRBJ1-6; no reliable D call. The V end lost 5 bases, the J end lost 7 bases, and 18 bases lay between the germline ends. The CDR3 covers 16 residues. Germline V CDR1 and CDR2: SGHAT, FQNNGV. The CDR3 nucleotides read TGTGCCAGCAGCCCCATAATTGGAGCTTTGAATTCACCCCTCCACTTT. It translates to CASSPIIGALNSPLHF.

The V call is TRBV10-3, the J call TRBJ2-1; 12 nucleotides match TRBD2. After removal of 7 bases from V and 10 bases from J, the junction contained 8 bases not matched to a gene. The germline gives CDR1 ENHRY, CDR2 SYGVKD. This CDR3 is built from 14 residues. CDR3: CAITRLAGEGEQFF. Written as DNA, the CDR3 is TGTGCCATCACCAGACTAGCGGGAGAGGGGGAGCAGTTCTTC.

This chain uses TRBV6-6 with TRBJ2-7, with D tentatively TRBD1 or TRBD2 (7 bases each). The CDR3 extends over 13 amino acids. With 6 bases removed from V and 7 bases from J, the gap between germline ends came to 16 bases. Germline V gene data show CDR1 as MNHNY and CDR2 as SVGAGI (reference sequence). CDR3 region: CASSPPGGGEQYF. In DNA, the CDR3 is TGTGCCAGCAGCCCCCCAGGGGGAGGGGAGCAGTACTTC.

The CDR3 loop reads CASLGTGVPYEQYF. CDR3 coding DNA: TGTGCCAGCTTGGGTACGGGAGTGCCCTACGAGCAGTACTTC. The V and J genes are TRBV7-3 and TRBJ2-7; tentatively, D is TRBD2 (6 bases). CDR3 size: 14 residues. Trimming removed 8 bases from V and 2 bases from J, with 16 bases in between. Per the germline V gene, CDR1 is SGHTA and CDR2 is FQGTGA.

For the CDR3, the DNA is TGCGCCAGCAGCCGAACAAGCGGGGGGTACGAGCAGTACTTC. This codes for CASSRTSGGYEQYF. The J gene is TRBJ2-7, the V gene TRBV5-1; 9 bases are a match to TRBD2. After removal of 4 bases from V and 4 bases from J, the junction contained 6 bases not matched to a gene. The length of the CDR3 is 14 residues. Germline assignment: CDR1 SGHRS and CDR2 YFSETQ.